These 21 T cell receptor beta chains were sequenced from one sample in a study of cytomegalovirus exposure and HLA in healthy donors. This PCR relied on a set of 60 Vbeta primers and 13 Jbeta primers. TCRdb's table, derived via immunoSEQ multiplex PCR, lists solely in-frame clones and lacks some. The table lists more than 100,000 clones, roughly 89% of them singletons, with approximately 4.7% in the top ten. The sequencing input was PBMCs. Receptors were obtained from a woman under 40 in good health and CMV-seronegative.

V usage is TRBV7-2 and J usage is TRBJ1-1; TRBD1 agrees at 7 bases. V was clipped by 6 bases and J by 0 bases; unmatched bases: 4. The CDR3 extends over 14 amino acids. CDR1 SGHTA and CDR2 FQGNSA come from the germline V gene. The CDR3 is CASRPQGLNTEAFF. The CDR3 DNA reads as TGTGCCAGCAGACCACAGGGGCTGAACACTGAAGCTTTCTTT.

The chain links TRBV4-3 to TRBJ2-6; 8 bases align to TRBD1. Trimming cost V 1 base and J 2 bases; bases outside gene matches: 7. The CDR3 loop spans 18 amino acids. Germline CDR1 and CDR2: LGHNA and YSLEER. The CDR3 spells CASSQGPQGAAGANVLTF. The CDR3 DNA reads TGCGCCAGCAGCCAAGGCCCGCAGGGGGCTGCTGGGGCCAACGTCCTGACTTTC.

The chain employs TRBV7-2 and TRBJ2-7; 8 bases fit TRBD2. Germline-derived CDR1 and CDR2 are SGHTA and FQGNSA. Germline trimming cut 5 bases from V and 4 bases from J; bases unmatched to any gene: 10. The CDR3 covers 15 residues. This chain's CDR3 is CASSTSGGVVYEQYF. The CDR3 DNA follows: TGTGCCAGCAGCACTTCGGGGGGGGTCGTATACGAGCAGTACTTC.

The J gene is TRBJ1-4, the V gene TRBV7-9, with TRBD1 matching 7 bases. This CDR3 is built from 15 residues. Losses at the gene ends were 3 bases for V and 0 bases for J; bases not matched to a gene: 1. Germline CDR1 and CDR2: SEHNR and FQNEAQ (reference sequence). CDR3 protein: CASSFQGATNEKLFF. CDR3 nucleotides: TGTGCCAGCAGCTTCCAGGGGGCAACTAATGAAAAACTGTTTTTT. The variable domain in full, completed from reference TRBV7-9 and TRBJ1-4, reads DTGVSQNPRHKITKRGQNVTFRCDPISEHNRLYWYRQTLGQGPEFLTYFQNEAQLEKSRLLSDRFSAERPKGSFSTLEIQRTEQGDSAMYLCASSFQGATNEKLFFGSGTQLSVL.

This chain joins TRBV18 and TRBJ2-7, with TRBD2 matching over 10 bases. Germline loops: CDR1 KGHSH, CDR2 LQKENI. V lost 3 bases to trimming and J lost 0 bases; unmatched junction nucleotides: 5. The CDR3 runs 16 residues. CDR3 DNA: TGTGCCAGCTCACCGACTAGCGGGTCTAGCTCCTACGAGCAGTACTTC. This gives the protein CASSPTSGSSSYEQYF.

This clone was picked up one time. At one boundary the junction diverges from the germline segment, which might be a read error. The chain has TRBV4-2 and TRBJ2-1; 13 positions match TRBD2. Looked up from germline, CDR1 is LGHNA and CDR2 is YNFKEQ. The CDR3 length is 16 residues. This chain's CDR3 is CASSHGGTSGANEQLF. The CDR3 DNA follows: TGTGCCAGCAGCCACGGGGGGACTAGCGGGGCTAATGAGCAGCTCTTC.

The gene calls are TRBV19 and TRBJ1-4; 7 bases map to TRBD1. The CDR3 has 16 residues. After removal of 5 bases from V and 4 bases from J, the junction contained 10 bases not matched to a gene. The germline V gene has CDR1 LNHDA and CDR2 SQIVND (reference sequence). The chain's CDR3 is CASSPFPDRYNEKLFF. For the CDR3, the DNA is TGTGCCAGTAGTCCATTCCCGGACAGGTATAATGAAAAACTGTTTTTT.

This chain connects TRBV7-8 to TRBJ1-2; 7 positions agree with TRBD1. The germline CDR1 and CDR2 sequences are SGHVS and FQNEAQ. The length of the CDR3 is 17 residues. V gave up 0 bases and J gave up 3 bases; unmatched junction bases: 10. The CDR3 loop reads CASSLADRETSYYGYTF. The CDR3 nucleotides are TGTGCCAGCAGCTTAGCCGACAGGGAGACGTCGTACTATGGCTACACCTTC.

This chain joins TRBV11-2 and TRBJ2-7; maybe TRBD2 (6 bases). The CDR3 length is 15 residues. Per germline, CDR1 SGHAT and CDR2 FQNNGV. The germline V and J ends were trimmed by 5 bases and 2 bases, with 16 bases remaining between them. CDR3 amino acids: CASSKLRDPAYEQYF. As DNA, the CDR3 is TGTGCCAGCAGCAAGTTGCGGGACCCCGCCTACGAGCAGTACTTC.

V and J are TRBV28 and TRBJ1-2, with 7 bases identical to TRBD1. The CDR3 extends over 14 amino acids. V gave up 2 bases and J gave up 7 bases; unmatched junction bases: 7. Germline CDR1 and CDR2: MDHEN and SYDVKM. The CDR3 DNA sequence: TGTGCCAGCAGTTTAAGCTTATCAGGGGGTGGCTACACCTTC. Protein: CASSLSLSGGGYTF.

The rearrangement uses TRBV10-3 and TRBJ2-1, with 8 positions matching TRBD1. The CDR3 covers 16 residues. With V trimmed by 0 bases and J by 7 bases, 8 bases remained unmatched. The germline gives CDR1 ENHRY, CDR2 SYGVKD. The CDR3 reads CAISESQGGYGNEQFF. Written as DNA, the CDR3 is TGTGCCATCAGTGAGTCACAGGGGGGCTACGGTAATGAGCAGTTCTTC.

This sequence joins TRBV5-1 and TRBJ2-5, with 14 bases matching TRBD2. V shed 4 bases and J 3 bases; nucleotides not matched to a gene: 5. The length of the CDR3 is 16 residues. Germline-derived CDR1 and CDR2 are SGHRS and YFSETQ. The CDR3 nucleotides read TGCGCCAGCAGCCTGGGACTAGCGGGAGCTGAAGAGACCCAGTACTTC. Its protein product is CASSLGLAGAEETQYF.

Notes on this clone: The same CDR3 is also encoded by other DNA sequences in this sample. The chain combines TRBV18 with TRBJ2-5, with a weak D call TRBD2 (6 bases). Germline CDR1 is KGHSH and CDR2 is LQKENI. This CDR3 contains 13 residues. V lost 6 bases and J lost 3, with 11 bases in between. CDR3 DNA sequence: TGTGCCAGCTCCCCGTGGGGGGAAGAGACCCAGTACTTC. It yields the protein CASSPWGEETQYF.

The V and J genes are TRBV7-9 and TRBJ1-3; 8 positions match TRBD1. The CDR3 extends over 17 amino acids. CDR1 is SEHNR, CDR2 FQNEAQ, per germline (reference sequence). V lost 5 bases to trimming and J lost 1 base; unmatched junction nucleotides: 10. The CDR3 DNA is TGTGCCAGCAGCCCACGGACAGGGCTACCATCTGGAAACACCATATATTTT. It codes for CASSPRTGLPSGNTIYF.

The chain couples TRBV28 to TRBJ2-7; D is unclear. Looked up from germline, CDR1 is MDHEN and CDR2 is SYDVKM. CDR3 size: 14 residues. The V end was cut by 5 bases, the J end by 3 bases, with 14 bases between. CDR3 sequence reads: CASSITGSVYEQYF. The CDR3 nucleotides read TGTGCCAGCAGTATAACGGGTTCTGTCTACGAGCAGTACTTC.

The chain carries TRBV27 and TRBJ2-7; tentative D call: TRBD2 (6 bases). The V end lost 3 bases, the J end lost 1 base, and 13 bases lay between the germline ends. The germline gives CDR1 MNHEY, CDR2 SMNVEV (reference sequence). CDR3 size: 15 residues. CDR3 residues: CASSFAGGNSYEQYF. CDR3 nucleotides: TGTGCCAGCAGTTTTGCGGGCGGGAATTCCTACGAGCAGTACTTC.

This clone appeared a few times. The chain couples TRBV7-2 to TRBJ2-7; possibly TRBD1 for D (5 bases). V was pared by 5 bases and J by 5 bases, with 13 bases between. This CDR3 region has 13 residues. Germline V gives CDR1 SGHTA, CDR2 FQGNSA. The CDR3 region is CASSPYLDNEQYF. The CDR3, as DNA: TGTGCCAGCAGCCCGTACCTGGACAACGAGCAGTACTTC.

The V and J genes are TRBV28 and TRBJ2-3; D gene ambiguous. V dropped 6 bases and J dropped 7 bases, with 20 bases sitting between them. The CDR3 runs to 15 residues. Germline CDR1 and CDR2: MDHEN and SYDVKM. CDR3 sequence: CASSLRILPRNTQYF. Here the CDR3 DNA reads TGTGCCAGCAGCCTCCGCATATTACCGAGGAATACGCAGTATTTT.

The V gene is TRBV5-4, the J gene TRBJ2-7; 7 nucleotides match TRBD2. Germline V gene lookup returns CDR1 SGHNT and CDR2 YYREEE (reference sequence). There are 14 residues in the CDR3. After removal of 2 bases from V and 2 bases from J, the junction contained 4 bases not matched to a gene. In DNA form, the CDR3 reads TGTGCCAGCAGCTTCGGCGGGAGACCCTACGAGCAGTACTTC. Translated: CASSFGGRPYEQYF.

This chain uses TRBV18 with TRBJ2-7; 7 bases map to TRBD2. V lost 1 base to trimming and J lost 3 bases; unmatched junction nucleotides: 15. The CDR3 runs 18 residues. CDR1 is KGHSH, CDR2 LQKENI, per germline. The CDR3 protein is CASSPLVVRAGSGYEQYF. The CDR3 DNA reads as TGTGCCAGCTCACCACTGGTAGTAAGAGCGGGGTCGGGCTACGAGCAGTACTTC.

This sequence joins TRBV7-9 and TRBJ2-2; 7 positions agree with TRBD1. From germline, CDR1 is SEHNR and CDR2 FQNEAQ (reference sequence). The ends lost 5 bases at V and 4 bases at J; junction bases unmatched: 7. The CDR3 is made up of 15 amino acids. Written as DNA, the CDR3 is TGTGCCAGCAGCCCCCGACAGGGTAGCACCGGGGAGCTGTTTTTT. Protein sequence: CASSPRQGSTGELFF.